The next 8 T cell receptor beta chains were all read from a single sample in a study of T-cell memory formation after mild COVID-19. Using its own MiXCR run on the 5' RACE reads, TCRdb lists one record per CDR3 protein. The sample consists of 200,000 to 250,000 distinct CDR3 sequences, over 9% of them appearing once. The sequencing sample was made of PBMCs or a T cell subset sorted from them (not recorded which). All receptors come from a man younger than 35 who had mild COVID-19 (a few samples of this study predate the infection). Cell type and time point are not known.

The chain joins TRBV10-3 to TRBJ2-7; 11 nucleotides agree with TRBD1. CDR3 length: 14 amino acids. Germline V CDR1 and CDR2: ENHRY, SYGVKD. Germline trimming cut 6 bases from V and 6 bases from J; bases unmatched to any gene: 7. CDR3 region: CAIRGTGGRGEQYF. CDR3 nucleotide sequence: TGTGCCATCAGAGGGACAGGGGGGCGAGGCGAGCAGTACTTC.

The chain links TRBV12-3 or TRBV12-4 to TRBJ2-1; 11 bases agree with TRBD1. The junction had 6 bases not matched to a gene; V was cut back by 4 bases and J by 10 bases. This CDR3 has 14 amino acids. The CDR3 coding sequence is TGTGCCAGCAGTTCGGACAGGGGGCCCAGCGAGCAGTTCTTC. Amino acid sequence: CASSSDRGPSEQFF.

This clonotype was counted only a few times. This chain links TRBV24-1 with TRBJ2-3, with 11 nucleotides matching TRBD2. V dropped 3 bases and J dropped 5; count of bases not matched to a gene: 6. CDR1 and CDR2 (germline): KGHDR, SFDVKD. The CDR3 has 16 residues. For the CDR3, the DNA is TGTGCCACCAGTGATCTGACTAGCGGGGAAGTAGATACGCAGTATTTT. Protein sequence: CATSDLTSGEVDTQYF.

The genes are TRBV9 and TRBJ1-5; D is perhaps TRBD1 (6 bases). CDR1 SGDLS and CDR2 YYNGEE come from the germline V gene. This CDR3 has 14 amino acids. V lost 0 bases and J lost 6, with 10 bases in between. The CDR3 is CASSVEGEIQPQHF. DNA of the CDR3: TGTGCCAGCAGCGTAGAGGGGGAAATTCAGCCCCAGCATTTT.

The CDR3 reads CASTEVAGYEQFF. CDR3 coding DNA: TGTGCCAGCACTGAGGTAGCGGGGTACGAGCAGTTCTTC. The chain is built from TRBV12-3 or TRBV12-4 and TRBJ2-1, with 8 bases fitting TRBD2. The trim removed 7 bases at V and 10 bases at J, leaving 9 bases unmatched. The CDR3 is 13 amino acids.

This clonotype was observed a handful of times. The chain combines TRBV18 with TRBJ2-7; D gene uncertain. V lost 6 bases and J 4 bases, leaving 10 bases between the germline ends. This CDR3 has 12 amino acids. CDR1 is KGHSH and CDR2 is LQKENI in the germline V gene. The CDR3 region is CASSYSQYEQYF. DNA of the CDR3: TGTGCCAGCTCCTACTCCCAGTACGAGCAGTACTTC.

This clonotype was recorded once. The junction shows a germline mismatch at one end, possibly a read error. The genes are TRBV4-3 and TRBJ1-4, with D uncertain. Germline CDR1 reads LGHNA; CDR2 reads YSLEER. This CDR3 is 15 amino acids long. The CDR3 DNA reads TGCGCCAGCATCCAACCGGGCGCAACTAATGAAAAACTGTTTTTT. As protein: CASIQPGATNEKLFF.

This clonotype came up a few times. This chain joins TRBV7-2 and TRBJ2-5, with 9 positions matching TRBD2. The germline gives CDR1 SGHTA, CDR2 FQGNSA. The CDR3 sequence is 14 residues long. The junction had 5 bases not matched to a gene; V was cut back by 4 bases and J by 5 bases. DNA for the CDR3: TGTGCCAGCAGCTCCGGGACTAGCCGGGAGACCCAGTACTTC. This gives the protein CASSSGTSRETQYF.